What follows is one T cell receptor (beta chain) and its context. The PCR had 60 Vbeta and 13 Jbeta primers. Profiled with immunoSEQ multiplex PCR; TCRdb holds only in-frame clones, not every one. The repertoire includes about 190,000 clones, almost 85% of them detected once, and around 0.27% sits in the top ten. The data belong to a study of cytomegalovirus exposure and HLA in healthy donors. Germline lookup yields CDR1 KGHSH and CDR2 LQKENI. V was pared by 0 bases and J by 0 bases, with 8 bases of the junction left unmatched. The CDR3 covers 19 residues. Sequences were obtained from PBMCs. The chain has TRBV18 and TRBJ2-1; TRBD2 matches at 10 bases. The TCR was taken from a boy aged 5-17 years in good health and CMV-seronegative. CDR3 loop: CASSPPVAGGLSSYNEQFF. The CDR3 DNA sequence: TGTGCCAGCTCACCACCGGTAGCGGGGGGTCTCAGCTCCTACAATGAGCAGTTCTTC.